The entry that follows covers one TCR beta chain sequence. This record belongs to a study of blood T cell repertoires in COVID-19. As originally analysed: Amplification of reference gene primers provided the estimated nucleated cell counts. Measured with immunoSEQ multiplex PCR; TCRdb has only the in-frame clones, and not every one. The V and J calls and clone size were taken over from that table, and D and trimming were inferred from the DNA. The table shows just over 70,000 clones, with more than 75% occurring only once. Input material: peripheral blood. This TCR derives from a human donor in a cohort sampled during active COVID-19.

The DNA of the CDR3 is TGCTCGGGTAGCGTGGATACGCAGTATTTT. Translating gives CSGSVDTQYF. The rearrangement joins TRBV20-1 to TRBJ2-3; D is perhaps TRBD2 (5 bases). Germline assignment: CDR1 DFQATT and CDR2 SNEGSKA (reference sequence). The CDR3 totals 10 residues.